These 2 T cell receptor beta chains originate from one sample sequenced in a study of cytotoxic CD8 clonotypes in ibrutinib-treated CLL. Using immunoSEQ multiplex PCR, the repertoire was profiled, and TCRdb retains in-frame clones only, with some absent. Altogether hundreds of thousands of clones are present, 80% being singletons, with the ten largest covering over 5.5%. This specimen was PBMCs, taken before ibrutinib treatment. Receptors originate from a human donor with chronic lymphocytic leukemia.

The chain carries TRBV6-5 and TRBJ2-3, with D hard to call. This CDR3 is 14 amino acids long. V lost 5 bases and J 2 bases, leaving 11 bases between the germline ends. CDR1 MNHEY and CDR2 SVGAGI come from the germline V gene. CDR3 bases: TGTGCCAGCAGTCGTAGATACATCACAGATACGCAGTATTTT. Translated: CASSRRYITDTQYF.

This clone was seen a few times. The chain couples TRBV7-2 to TRBJ1-2, with 7 nucleotides matching TRBD1. Trimming took 4 bases from V and 5 from J; bases not matched to a gene: 4. Germline V gene lookup returns CDR1 SGHTA and CDR2 FQGNSA. This CDR3 contains 13 residues. This chain's CDR3 is CASSSGTAYGYTF. The CDR3 DNA reads as TGTGCCAGCAGCTCCGGGACAGCTTATGGCTACACCTTC.